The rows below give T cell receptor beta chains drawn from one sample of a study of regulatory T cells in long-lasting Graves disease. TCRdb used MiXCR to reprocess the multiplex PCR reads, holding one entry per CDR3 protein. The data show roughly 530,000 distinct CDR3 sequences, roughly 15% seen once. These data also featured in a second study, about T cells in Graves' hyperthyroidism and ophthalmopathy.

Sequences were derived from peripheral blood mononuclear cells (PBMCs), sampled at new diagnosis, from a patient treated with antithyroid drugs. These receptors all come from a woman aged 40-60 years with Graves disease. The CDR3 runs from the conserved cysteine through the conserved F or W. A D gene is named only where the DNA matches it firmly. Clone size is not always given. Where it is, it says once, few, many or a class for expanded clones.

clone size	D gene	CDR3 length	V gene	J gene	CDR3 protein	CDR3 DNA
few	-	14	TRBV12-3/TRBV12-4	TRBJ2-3	CASSLGPGVHTQYF	TGTGCCAGCAGTTTAGGTCCCGGGGTTCATACGCAGTATTTT
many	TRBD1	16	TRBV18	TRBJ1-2	CASSPTGTATNYGYTF	TGTGCCAGCTCACCTACCGGGACAGCCACTAACTATGGCTACACCTTC
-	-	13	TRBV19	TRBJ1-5	CASSSAPGEPQHF	TGTGCCAGTAGTAGCGCACCCGGAGAGCCCCAGCATTTT
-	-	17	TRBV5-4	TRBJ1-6	CASSSGGGLTSGSPLHF	TGTGCCAGCAGCTCCGGCGGAGGGTTAACCTCTGGGTCACCCCTCCACTTT
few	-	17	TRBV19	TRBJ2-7	CASSRRSTSSLRYEQYF	TGTGCCAGTAGTAGACGCTCCACTAGTTCTCTCAGGTACGAGCAGTACTTC
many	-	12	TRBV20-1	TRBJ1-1	CSARRGGAEAFF	TGCAGTGCTAGACGTGGGGGCGCTGAAGCTTTCTTT
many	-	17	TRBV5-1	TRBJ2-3	CASSPWGAGSTGDTQYF	TGCGCCAGCAGCCCGTGGGGTGCGGGTAGCACGGGAGATACGCAGTATTTT
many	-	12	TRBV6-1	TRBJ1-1	CASRRANTEAFF	TGTGCCAGCAGAAGAGCGAACACTGAAGCTTTCTTT
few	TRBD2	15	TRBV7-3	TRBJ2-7	CASSFSGGIPYEQYF	TGTGCCAGCAGCTTTAGCGGGGGGATACCCTACGAGCAGTACTTC
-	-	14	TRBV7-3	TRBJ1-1	CASSLGIWNTEAFF	TGTGCCAGCAGCTTGGGGATTTGGAACACTGAAGCTTTCTTT
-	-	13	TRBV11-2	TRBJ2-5	CASSMGTQETQYF	TGTGCCAGCAGCATGGGGACGCAAGAGACCCAGTACTTC
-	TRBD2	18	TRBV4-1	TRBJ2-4	CASSLRGVAGGTKNIQYF	TGCGCCAGCAGCCTAAGAGGGGTAGCGGGGGGAACAAAAAACATTCAGTACTTC
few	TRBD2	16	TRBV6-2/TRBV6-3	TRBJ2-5	CASSYGLAGGQETQYF	TGTGCCAGCAGTTACGGTCTAGCGGGGGGTCAAGAGACCCAGTACTTC
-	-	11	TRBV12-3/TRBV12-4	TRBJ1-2	CASTEGHGYTF	TGTGCCAGCACCGAGGGACATGGCTACACCTTC
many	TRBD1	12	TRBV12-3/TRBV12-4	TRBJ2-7	CASSLHRGEQYF	TGTGCCAGCAGTCTTCACAGGGGCGAGCAGTACTTC
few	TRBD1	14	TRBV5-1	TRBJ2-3	CASSMGQTTDTQYF	TGCGCCAGCAGCATGGGACAGACCACAGATACGCAGTATTTT
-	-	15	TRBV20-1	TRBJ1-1	CSARVFRGQAGGAFF	TGCAGTGCTAGAGTCTTCAGGGGTCAGGCCGGGGGTGCTTTCTTT
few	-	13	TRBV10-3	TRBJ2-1	CAIRGGSYNEQFF	TGTGCCATCAGGGGGGGATCCTACAATGAGCAGTTCTTC
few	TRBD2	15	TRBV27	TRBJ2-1	CASSKLAGVLNEQFF	TGTGCCAGCAGTAAACTAGCGGGGGTTTTAAATGAGCAGTTCTTC
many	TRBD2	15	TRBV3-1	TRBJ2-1	CASSHLIAGRPEQFF	TGTGCCAGCAGCCATCTCATAGCGGGGCGCCCGGAGCAGTTCTTC
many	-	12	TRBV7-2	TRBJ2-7	CASSSEAYEQYF	TGTGCCAGCAGCTCGGAAGCCTACGAGCAGTACTTC
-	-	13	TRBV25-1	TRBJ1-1	CASSVPGTTEAFF	TGTGCCAGCAGTGTCCCCGGGACAACTGAAGCTTTCTTT
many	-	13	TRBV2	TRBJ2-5	CASSEQGKETQYF	TGTGCCAGCAGTGAACAGGGTAAAGAGACCCAGTACTTC
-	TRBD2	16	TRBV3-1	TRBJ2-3	CASSSMTSGAGDTQYF	TGTGCCAGCAGCTCCATGACTAGCGGGGCTGGAGATACGCAGTATTTT
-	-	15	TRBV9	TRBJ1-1	CASSAQGLGDTEAFF	TGTGCCAGCAGCGCCCAGGGGCTTGGGGACACTGAAGCTTTCTTT
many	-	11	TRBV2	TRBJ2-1	CASSEREEQFF	TGTGCCAGCAGTGAACGAGAGGAGCAGTTCTTC
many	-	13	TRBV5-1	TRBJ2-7	CASSTGPDYEQYF	TGCGCCAGCAGCACAGGACCCGATTACGAGCAGTACTTC
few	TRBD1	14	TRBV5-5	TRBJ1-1	CASSLNRGSPEAFF	TGTGCCAGCAGCTTAAACAGGGGTAGCCCTGAAGCTTTCTTT
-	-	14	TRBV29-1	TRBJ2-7	CSVVCFDRSYEQYF	TGCAGCGTTGTTTGTTTCGACAGAAGCTACGAGCAGTACTTC
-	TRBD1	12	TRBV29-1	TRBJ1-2	CSVETGGGGYTF	TGCAGCGTTGAAACAGGGGGCGGGGGCTACACCTTC
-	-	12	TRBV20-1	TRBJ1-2	CSASLDTMGYTF	TGCAGTGCTAGCCTGGACACCATGGGCTACACCTTC
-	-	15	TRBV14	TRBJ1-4	CASSPHRTVNEKLFF	TGTGCCAGCAGCCCGCACCGGACAGTTAATGAAAAACTGTTTTTT
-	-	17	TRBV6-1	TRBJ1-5	CASSPTGTVYSNQPQHF	TGTGCCAGCAGCCCAACCGGGACGGTTTATAGCAATCAGCCCCAGCATTTT
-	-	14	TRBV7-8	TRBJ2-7	CASSSNRLSYEQYF	TGTGCCAGCAGCTCTAACCGGCTCTCCTACGAGCAGTACTTC
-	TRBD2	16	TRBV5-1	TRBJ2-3	CASSLEVGGGTDTQYF	TGCGCCAGCAGCTTGGAAGTCGGCGGGGGGACAGATACGCAGTATTTT
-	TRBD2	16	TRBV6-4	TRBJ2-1	CASSDSGGGAYDEQFF	TGTGCCAGCAGTGACTCGGGCGGGGGGGCTTATGATGAGCAGTTCTTC
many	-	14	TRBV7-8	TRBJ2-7	CASSLNRVGFEQYF	TGTGCCAGCAGCCTCAACAGGGTCGGGTTCGAGCAGTACTTC
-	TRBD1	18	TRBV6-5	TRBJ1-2	CASSYSKRTTGRIDGYTF	TGTGCCAGCAGTTACTCAAAGCGAACGACAGGGCGAATTGATGGCTACACCTTC
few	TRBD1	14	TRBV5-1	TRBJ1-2	CASSLEWTGYGYTF	TGCGCCAGCAGCTTGGAGTGGACAGGGTATGGCTACACCTTC
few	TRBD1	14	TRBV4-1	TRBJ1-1	CASSRVPGQVEAFF	TGCGCCAGCAGCCGTGTCCCGGGACAGGTTGAAGCTTTCTTT
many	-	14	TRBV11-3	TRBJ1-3	CASSKQGAGNTIYF	TGTGCCAGCAGCAAGCAGGGCGCTGGAAACACCATATATTTT
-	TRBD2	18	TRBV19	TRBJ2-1	CASSIVAGDVWSYNEQFF	TGTGCCAGTAGTATAGTAGCGGGGGACGTTTGGTCCTACAATGAGCAGTTCTTC
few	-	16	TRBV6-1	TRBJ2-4	CASRNGGARDKNIQYF	TGTGCCAGCAGGAACGGGGGAGCTAGGGACAAAAACATTCAGTACTTC
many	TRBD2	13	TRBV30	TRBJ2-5	CAWGGGGGETQYF	TGTGCCTGGGGGGGGGGAGGAGGAGAGACCCAGTACTTC
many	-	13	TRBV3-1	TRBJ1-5	CASSQTLNQPQHF	TGTGCCAGCAGCCAAACCCTCAATCAGCCCCAGCATTTT
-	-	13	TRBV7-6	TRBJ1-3	CASSLSSLSTIYF	TGTGCCAGCAGCTTATCCTCTCTTAGCACCATATATTTT
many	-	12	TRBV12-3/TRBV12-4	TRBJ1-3	CASSISGNTIYF	TGTGCCAGCAGTATTTCTGGAAACACCATATATTTT
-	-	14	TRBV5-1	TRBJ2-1	CASSFRNQQDEQFF	TGCGCCAGCAGCTTCCGAAACCAGCAAGATGAGCAGTTCTTC
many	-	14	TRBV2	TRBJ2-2	CASRLDGYTGELFF	TGTGCCAGCAGGTTGGACGGATACACCGGGGAGCTGTTTTTT
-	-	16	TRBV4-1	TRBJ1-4	CASSQARGPTNEKLFF	TGCGCCAGCAGCCAAGCCAGGGGCCCAACTAATGAAAAACTGTTTTTT
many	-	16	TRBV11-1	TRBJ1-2	CASSLTVGYEGYGYTF	TGTGCCAGCAGCTTAACAGTGGGTTACGAGGGCTATGGCTACACCTTC
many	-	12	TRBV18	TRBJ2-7	CASSEGLHEQYF	TGTGCCAGCTCAGAGGGACTTCACGAGCAGTACTTC
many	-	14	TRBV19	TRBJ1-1	CASSNRDRNTEAFF	TGTGCCAGTAGTAACCGGGACCGGAACACTGAAGCTTTCTTT
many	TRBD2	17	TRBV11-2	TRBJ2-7	CASSSTVPLAGVYEQYF	TGTGCCAGCAGCTCCACCGTCCCCTTAGCGGGGGTCTACGAGCAGTACTTC
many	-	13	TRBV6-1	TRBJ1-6	CATRRQADSPLHF	TGTGCCACCAGGCGGCAAGCGGATTCACCCCTCCACTTT
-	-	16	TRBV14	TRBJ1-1	CASSQAWEGENTEAFF	TGTGCCAGCAGCCAAGCCTGGGAAGGGGAGAACACTGAAGCTTTCTTT
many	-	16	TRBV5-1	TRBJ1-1	CASSSPIDGMNTEAFF	TGCGCCAGCAGCTCGCCAATCGACGGCATGAACACTGAAGCTTTCTTT
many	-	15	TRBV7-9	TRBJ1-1	CASSLSATPTTEAFF	TGTGCCAGCAGCTTATCCGCTACGCCAACAACTGAAGCTTTCTTT
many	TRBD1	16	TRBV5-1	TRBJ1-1	CASSLGQGGRNTEAFF	TGCGCCAGCAGCTTGGGACAGGGGGGAAGGAACACTGAAGCTTTCTTT